The 25 T cell receptor beta chains below come from one sample, sequenced in a study of blood T cell repertoires in COVID-19. TCRdb's table, derived via immunoSEQ multiplex PCR, lists solely in-frame clones and lacks some. The sample shows around 88,000 clones, around nine tenths of them seen only once. Material: peripheral blood. These receptors all come from a woman aged 80 or over with acute or convalescent COVID-19.

V is TRBV20-1 and J is TRBJ2-7; TRBD1 might be the D (6 bases). Germline V lookup: CDR1 DFQATT, CDR2 SNEGSKA (reference sequence). CDR3 length equals 11 residues. Trimming removed 6 bases from V and 5 bases from J, with 11 bases in between. CDR3 in amino acids: CSAPRGNEQYF. The CDR3 DNA reads TGCAGTGCCCCGAGGGGGAACGAGCAGTACTTC.

The chain combines TRBV24-1 with TRBJ1-2; the D gene is possibly TRBD1 (6 bases). CDR1 KGHDR and CDR2 SFDVKD come from the germline V gene. The V end was cut by 1 base, the J end by 2 bases, with 7 bases between. The CDR3 has 14 amino acids. In DNA form, the CDR3 reads TGTGCCACCAGTGATTTAACAGGGAACTATGGCTACACCTTC. It codes for CATSDLTGNYGYTF.

The chain combines TRBV19 with TRBJ1-1, with a possible D match to TRBD1 (6 bases). Germline-derived CDR1 and CDR2 are LNHDA and SQIVND (reference sequence). V was shortened by 1 base and J by 11 bases, with 20 bases between the two germline ends. The CDR3 runs to 15 residues. CDR3 protein: CASSIASQGPRPAFF. CDR3 in DNA: TGTGCCAGTAGTATAGCATCACAGGGTCCCCGACCCGCTTTCTTT.

In its sample, this clone was seen a few times. The chain carries TRBV29-1 and TRBJ1-1, with 9 bases that match TRBD1. V gave up 7 bases and J gave up 0 bases; unmatched junction bases: 3. Germline-derived CDR1 and CDR2 are SQVTM and ANQGSEA. CDR3 size: 13 residues. The CDR3 loop is CSARTGVNTEAFF. The CDR3 DNA follows: TGCAGCGCTAGGACAGGGGTGAACACTGAAGCTTTCTTT. Filled out from reference TRBV29-1 and TRBJ1-1, the complete variable domain reads SAVISQKPSRDICQRGTSLTIQCQVDSQVTMMFWYRQQPGQSLTLIATANQGSEATYESGFVIDKFPISRPNLTFSTLTVSNMSPEDSSIYLCSARTGVNTEAFFGQGTRLTVV.

The chain uses TRBV6-2 or TRBV6-3 and TRBJ2-1, with 13 bases lining up with TRBD2. Germline CDR1 reads MNHEY; CDR2 reads SVGEGT. After removal of 4 bases from V and 8 bases from J, the junction contained 11 bases not matched to a gene. The CDR3 loop spans 17 amino acids. CDR3 DNA: TGTGCCAGCAGTTCTTACCTGACTAGCGGGGGGTCGTATGAGCAGTTCTTC. Translation: CASSSYLTSGGSYEQFF.

This sequence joins TRBV5-4 and TRBJ2-6; TRBD1 aligns across 8 bases. The germline V gene encodes CDR1 SGHNT and CDR2 YYREEE (reference sequence). This CDR3 is 18 amino acids long. V lost 4 bases and J lost 2; bases outside the gene matches: 11. CDR3 residues: CASSEKWTGLAGANVLTF. The CDR3 nucleotides are TGTGCCAGCAGCGAGAAATGGACAGGGCTGGCTGGGGCCAACGTCCTGACTTTC.

The CDR3, as DNA: TGTGCCAGTAGTCGGACTAGGGGACGCTCTGGAAACACCATATATTTT. Protein product: CASSRTRGRSGNTIYF. The genes are TRBV19 and TRBJ1-3; D possibly corresponds to TRBD1 (5 bases). The CDR3 contains 16 residues. Trimming left V 5 bases short and J 0 bases short, with 14 bases between. Per the germline V gene, CDR1 is LNHDA and CDR2 is SQIVND (reference sequence).

In its sample, this clone was seen once. The chain uses TRBV7-9 and TRBJ2-5, with 12 bases matching TRBD2. Germline lookup yields CDR1 SEHNR and CDR2 FQNEAQ (reference sequence). J gave up 1 base and V 7 bases, and 7 bases lay outside the gene matches. The CDR3 contains 16 residues. The CDR3 loop is CASNRRLAGAQETQYF. The DNA of the CDR3 is TGTGCCAGCAACCGACGACTAGCGGGGGCCCAAGAGACCCAGTACTTC.

The rearrangement joins TRBV7-2 to TRBJ1-2; 7 bases agree with TRBD1. V lost 6 bases, J lost 4 bases, and 11 bases stayed unmatched. Looked up from germline, CDR1 is SGHTA and CDR2 is FQGNSA. The CDR3 consists of 15 residues. The CDR3 loop is CASSTSWDSLYGYTF. The CDR3 DNA is TGTGCCAGCAGTACCTCCTGGGACAGTCTCTATGGCTACACCTTC.

The CDR3 protein is CASSYLGATEAFF. Here the CDR3 DNA reads TGTGCCAGCAGTTACCTGGGGGCCACTGAAGCTTTCTTT. The chain is built from TRBV6-5 and TRBJ1-1; a weak D match, TRBD1 (6 bases). Germline assignment: CDR1 MNHEY and CDR2 SVGAGI. Trimming removed 2 bases at V and 4 bases at J, with 8 bases between. This CDR3 is built from 13 residues.

The chain carries TRBV19 and TRBJ2-1, with a weak D call TRBD1 (6 bases). This CDR3 is 16 amino acids long. Germline CDR1 reads LNHDA; CDR2 reads SQIVND (reference sequence). Trimming shortened V by 5 bases and J by 3 bases, and 17 bases separated the two germline ends. This CDR3 reads CASSPFGGLGYNEQFF. CDR3 nucleotides: TGTGCCAGTAGTCCCTTTGGGGGCCTGGGCTACAATGAGCAGTTCTTC.

The rearrangement uses TRBV7-2 and TRBJ1-2; tentative D call: TRBD1 (6 bases). Germline V CDR1 and CDR2: SGHTA, FQGNSA. V was cut by 3 bases and J by 3 bases, with 8 bases left in between. The CDR3 spans 13 residues. In DNA form, the CDR3 reads TGTGCCAGCAGCTTGGACAGTCACTATGGCTACACCTTC. Its translation is CASSLDSHYGYTF.

This clone was observed a handful of times. This chain joins TRBV6-2 or TRBV6-3 and TRBJ2-2; 8 bases are shared with TRBD1. The J segment lost 5 bases and the V segment lost 5 bases, leaving 7 bases of the junction unmatched. The germline V gene encodes CDR1 MNHEY and CDR2 SVGEGT. The CDR3 loop spans 15 amino acids. The CDR3 DNA reads TGTGCCAGCAGTCCCCTCAGGGGGCAGACCGGGGAGCTGTTTTTT. As protein: CASSPLRGQTGELFF.

The gene calls are TRBV25-1 and TRBJ1-1; 9 bases are shared with TRBD1. This CDR3 comprises 18 residues. V lost 6 bases and J lost 1; bases outside the gene matches: 15. Germline V lookup: CDR1 MGHDK, CDR2 SYGVNS. CDR3 bases: TGTGCCAGCAGCCTGGCTCACCGGGACAGGGCCGGGAACACTGAAGCTTTCTTT. This sequence encodes CASSLAHRDRAGNTEAFF.

V and J are TRBV7-9 and TRBJ2-7; the D is unclear. The CDR3 loop spans 14 amino acids. The germline V and J ends were trimmed by 0 bases and 4 bases, with 10 bases remaining between them. From germline, CDR1 is SEHNR and CDR2 FQNEAQ (reference sequence). The CDR3 protein is CASSLAPLFYEQYF. CDR3 nucleotides: TGTGCCAGCAGCTTAGCCCCACTATTTTACGAGCAGTACTTC.

This chain joins TRBV7-9 and TRBJ1-2, with D possibly being TRBD1 (5 bases). Trimming pared 1 base from V and 2 bases from J, leaving 8 bases between. CDR1 is SEHNR and CDR2 is FQNEAQ in the germline V gene (reference sequence). CDR3 length: 14 amino acids. CDR3 amino acids: CASSLVGGNYGYTF. The CDR3, as DNA: TGTGCCAGCAGCTTAGTCGGGGGGAACTATGGCTACACCTTC.

The rearrangement uses TRBV10-3 and TRBJ2-1; the D gene is possibly TRBD1 (6 bases). CDR3 length: 16 amino acids. CDR1 is ENHRY and CDR2 is SYGVKD in the germline V gene. The V end lost 0 bases, the J end lost 4 bases, and 13 bases lay between the germline ends. The CDR3 bases are TGTGCCATCAGTGAGTCGATGGGACACCTGTACAATGAGCAGTTCTTC. Protein sequence: CAISESMGHLYNEQFF.

This chain connects TRBV7-2 to TRBJ2-7; tentatively, D is TRBD2 (7 bases). The CDR3 is 17 amino acids. In germline, CDR1 is SGHTA, CDR2 FQGNSA. With 5 bases removed from V and 0 bases from J, the gap between germline ends came to 20 bases. CDR3 protein: CASSQRGGGFSSYEQYF. The CDR3 nucleotides read TGTGCCAGCAGCCAAAGGGGGGGAGGCTTCAGCTCCTACGAGCAGTACTTC. Full variable domain (outside the CDR3, taken from reference TRBV7-2 and TRBJ2-7): GAGVSQSPSNKVTEKGKDVELRCDPISGHTALYWYRQSLGQGLEFLIYFQGNSAPDKSGLPSDRFSAERTGGSVSTLTIQRTQQEDSAVYLCASSQRGGGFSSYEQYFGPGTRLTVT.

The chain links TRBV6-5 to TRBJ1-5; 8 nucleotides agree with TRBD1. This CDR3 has 13 amino acids. The germline CDR1 and CDR2 sequences are MNHEY and SVGAGI. V shed 5 bases, J shed 7 bases, and the junction held 4 bases outside the gene matches. CDR3 sequence (DNA): TGTGCCAGCAGTCCAGGGGGCGACCAGCCCCAGCATTTT. This encodes CASSPGGDQPQHF.

This sequence joins TRBV23-1 and TRBJ2-7; D is uncertain. TRBV23-1 carries the ORF label, with uncertain function. The CDR3 sequence is 11 residues long. V lost 0 bases and J 7 bases, leaving 4 bases between the germline ends. CDR3 DNA sequence: TGCGCCAGCAGTCAATCCGGGGAGCAGTACTTC. Its translation is CASSQSGEQYF.

This sequence joins TRBV6-2 or TRBV6-3 and TRBJ2-7; 8 nucleotides agree with TRBD2. The CDR3 totals 15 residues. Trimming cost V 5 bases and J 0 bases; bases outside gene matches: 6. The germline CDR1 and CDR2 sequences are MNHEY and SVGEGT. CDR3: CASSRSGSLSYEQYF. The CDR3 nucleotides read TGTGCCAGCAGTCGAAGCGGGAGCCTCTCCTACGAGCAGTACTTC.

The chain has TRBV6-5 and TRBJ1-1; D call uncertain. V was shortened by 7 bases and J by 11 bases, with 20 bases between the two germline ends. Germline values: CDR1 MNHEY, CDR2 SVGAGI. CDR3 length: 13 amino acids. Written as DNA, the CDR3 is TGTGCCAGCACCACCGTCGGGAGGGCCCAGGCTTTCTTT. It codes for CASTTVGRAQAFF.

The chain has TRBV7-2 and TRBJ2-2; a possible D gene is TRBD1 (5 bases). V lost 3 bases and J lost 0, with 11 bases in between. The CDR3 consists of 16 residues. Germline CDR1 SGHTA, CDR2 FQGNSA. The CDR3 region is CASSFAIGANTGELFF. CDR3 nucleotide sequence: TGTGCCAGCAGCTTCGCCATAGGGGCGAACACCGGGGAGCTGTTTTTT.

The chain carries TRBV18 and TRBJ1-1, with TRBD1 matching 9 bases. CDR1 is KGHSH, CDR2 LQKENI, per germline. The length of the CDR3 is 16 residues. After removal of 6 bases from V and 3 bases from J, the junction contained 11 bases not matched to a gene. The CDR3 loop reads CASSSNTRDRDTEAFF. For the CDR3, the DNA is TGTGCCAGCTCCTCAAACACCCGGGACAGGGACACTGAAGCTTTCTTT.

Only one count was recorded for this clone. This chain uses TRBV5-6 with TRBJ2-5, with 7 bases fitting TRBD2. Germline V gene sequence: CDR1 SGHDT, CDR2 YYEEEE. The CDR3 sequence is 15 residues long. V was pared by 0 bases and J by 7 bases, with 9 bases of the junction left unmatched. CDR3 region: CASSLGGTTYGTQYF. The DNA of the CDR3 is TGTGCCAGCAGCTTGGGTGGGACTACTTACGGGACCCAGTACTTC.